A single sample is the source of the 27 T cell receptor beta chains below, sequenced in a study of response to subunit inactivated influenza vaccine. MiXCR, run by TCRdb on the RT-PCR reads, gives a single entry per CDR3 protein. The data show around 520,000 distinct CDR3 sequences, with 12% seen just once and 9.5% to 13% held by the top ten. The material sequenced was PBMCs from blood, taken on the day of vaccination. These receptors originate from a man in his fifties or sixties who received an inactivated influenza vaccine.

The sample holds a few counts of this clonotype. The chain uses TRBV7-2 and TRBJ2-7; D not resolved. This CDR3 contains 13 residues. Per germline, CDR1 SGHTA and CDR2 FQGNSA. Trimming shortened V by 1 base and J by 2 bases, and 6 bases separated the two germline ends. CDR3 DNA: TGTGCCAGCAGCTTAGAGGCCGCCTACGAGCAGTACTTC. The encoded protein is CASSLEAAYEQYF.

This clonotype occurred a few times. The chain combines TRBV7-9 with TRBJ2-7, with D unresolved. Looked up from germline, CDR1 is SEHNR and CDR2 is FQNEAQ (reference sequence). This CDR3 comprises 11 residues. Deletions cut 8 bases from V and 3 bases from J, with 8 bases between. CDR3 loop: CASEESYEQYF. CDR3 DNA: TGTGCCAGCGAAGAGAGCTACGAGCAGTACTTC.

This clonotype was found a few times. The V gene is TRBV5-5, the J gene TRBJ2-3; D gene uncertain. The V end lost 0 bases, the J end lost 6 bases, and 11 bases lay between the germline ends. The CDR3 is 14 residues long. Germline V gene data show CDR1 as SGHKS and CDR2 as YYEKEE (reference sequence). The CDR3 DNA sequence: TGTGCCAGCAGCTTGGTTCAGGTGGTGGATACGCAGTATTTT. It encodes CASSLVQVVDTQYF.

CDR3 nucleotides: TGTGCCAGCAGCCCCCGGGGGTTGCCGTCCTACGAGCAGTACTTC. Translating gives CASSPRGLPSYEQYF. The chain combines TRBV14 with TRBJ2-7, with D perhaps matching TRBD2 (6 bases). The CDR3 spans 15 residues. Trimming left V 4 bases short and J 1 base short, with 14 bases between. Germline V gene lookup returns CDR1 SGHDN and CDR2 FVKESK.

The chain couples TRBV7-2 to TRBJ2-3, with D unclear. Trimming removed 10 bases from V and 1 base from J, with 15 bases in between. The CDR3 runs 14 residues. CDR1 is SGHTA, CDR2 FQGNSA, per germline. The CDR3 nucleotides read TGTGCCACCATTACAGATACCCGCACAGATACGCAGTATTTT. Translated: CATITDTRTDTQYF.

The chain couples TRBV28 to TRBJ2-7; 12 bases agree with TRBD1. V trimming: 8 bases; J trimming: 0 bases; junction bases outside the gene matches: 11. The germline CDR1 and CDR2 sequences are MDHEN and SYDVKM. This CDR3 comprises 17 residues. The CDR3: CASPPGQGAPSSYEQYF. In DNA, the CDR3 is TGTGCCAGCCCACCGGGACAGGGGGCTCCTAGCTCCTACGAGCAGTACTTC.

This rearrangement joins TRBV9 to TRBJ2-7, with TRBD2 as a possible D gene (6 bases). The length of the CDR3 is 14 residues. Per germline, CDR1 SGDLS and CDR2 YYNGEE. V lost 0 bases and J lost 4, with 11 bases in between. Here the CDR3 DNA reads TGTGCCAGCAGCGTAGATGTTAGCGGTTACGAGCAGTACTTC. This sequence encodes CASSVDVSGYEQYF.

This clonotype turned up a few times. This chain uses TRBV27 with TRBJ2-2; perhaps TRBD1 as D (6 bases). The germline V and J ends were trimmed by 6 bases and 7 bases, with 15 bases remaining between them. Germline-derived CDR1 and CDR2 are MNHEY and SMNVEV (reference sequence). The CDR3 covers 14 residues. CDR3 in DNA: TGTGCCAGCAGCGTTACAGGGAAGGGCGGGGAGCTGTTTTTT. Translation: CASSVTGKGGELFF.

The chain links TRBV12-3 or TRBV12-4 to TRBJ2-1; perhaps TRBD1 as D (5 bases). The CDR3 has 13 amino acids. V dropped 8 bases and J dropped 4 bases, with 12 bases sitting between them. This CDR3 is CASQPDTYNEQFF. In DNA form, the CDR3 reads TGTGCCAGCCAGCCGGACACTTACAATGAGCAGTTCTTC.

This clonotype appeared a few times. The CDR3 is CASSQDGTSGGRNEQFF. Here the CDR3 DNA reads TGCGCCAGCAGCCAAGACGGGACTAGCGGGGGTCGCAATGAGCAGTTCTTC. This chain links TRBV4-1 with TRBJ2-1; 14 positions match TRBD2. Germline V gives CDR1 MGHRA, CDR2 YSYEKL. This CDR3 is built from 17 residues. V lost 0 bases, J lost 6 bases, and 4 bases stayed unmatched.

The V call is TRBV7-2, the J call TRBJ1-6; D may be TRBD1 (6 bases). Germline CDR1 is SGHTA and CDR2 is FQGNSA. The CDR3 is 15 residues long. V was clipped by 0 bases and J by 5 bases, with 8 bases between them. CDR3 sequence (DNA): TGTGCCAGCAGCTTAGCTTGGACAGATAATTCACCCCTCCACTTT. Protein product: CASSLAWTDNSPLHF.

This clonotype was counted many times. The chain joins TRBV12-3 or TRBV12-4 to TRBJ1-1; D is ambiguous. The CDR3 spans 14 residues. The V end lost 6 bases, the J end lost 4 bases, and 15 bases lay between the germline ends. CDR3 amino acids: CASRLPPGPTEAFF. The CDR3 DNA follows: TGTGCCAGCAGACTCCCCCCGGGTCCCACTGAAGCTTTCTTT.

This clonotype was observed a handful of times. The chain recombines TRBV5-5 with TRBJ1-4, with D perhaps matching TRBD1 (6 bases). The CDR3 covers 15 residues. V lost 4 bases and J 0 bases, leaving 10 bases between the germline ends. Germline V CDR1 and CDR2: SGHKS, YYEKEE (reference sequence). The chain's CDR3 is CASSMGTTTNEKLFF. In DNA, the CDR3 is TGTGCCAGCAGCATGGGGACAACAACTAATGAAAAACTGTTTTTT. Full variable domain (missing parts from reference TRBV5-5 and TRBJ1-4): DAGVTQSPTHLIKTRGQQVTLRCSPISGHKSVSWYQQVLGQGPQFIFQYYEKEERGRGNFPDRFSARQFPNYSSELNVNALLLGDSALYLCASSMGTTTNEKLFFGSGTQLSVL.

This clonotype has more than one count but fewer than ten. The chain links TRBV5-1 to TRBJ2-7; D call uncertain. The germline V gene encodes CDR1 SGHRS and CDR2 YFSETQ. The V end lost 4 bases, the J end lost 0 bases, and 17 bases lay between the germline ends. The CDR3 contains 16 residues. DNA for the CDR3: TGCGCCAGCAGCCAAGGCACGCGGTCAATCTCCTACGAGCAGTACTTC. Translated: CASSQGTRSISYEQYF.

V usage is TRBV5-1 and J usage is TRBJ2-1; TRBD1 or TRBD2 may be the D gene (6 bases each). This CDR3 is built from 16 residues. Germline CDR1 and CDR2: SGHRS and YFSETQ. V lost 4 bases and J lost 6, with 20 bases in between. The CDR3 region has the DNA TGCGCCAGCAGCCCTGGAGGGGGATTCAGCTCCAATGAGCAGTTCTTC. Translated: CASSPGGGFSSNEQFF.

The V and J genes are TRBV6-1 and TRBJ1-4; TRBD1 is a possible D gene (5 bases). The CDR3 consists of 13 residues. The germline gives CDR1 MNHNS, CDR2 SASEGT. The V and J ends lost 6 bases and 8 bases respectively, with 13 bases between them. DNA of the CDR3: TGTGCCAGCAGCACGCCGGGGACCGAAAAACTGTTTTTT. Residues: CASSTPGTEKLFF.

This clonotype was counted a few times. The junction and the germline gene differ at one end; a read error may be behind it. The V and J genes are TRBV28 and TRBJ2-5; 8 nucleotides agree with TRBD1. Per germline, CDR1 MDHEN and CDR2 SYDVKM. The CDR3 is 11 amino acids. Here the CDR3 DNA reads TGTGCCAGCAGTTTTCAGGGGGCCCTAGGGTTC. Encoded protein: CASSFQGALGF. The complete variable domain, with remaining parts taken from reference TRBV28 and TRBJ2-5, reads DVKVTQSSRYLVKRTGEKVFLECVQDMDHENMFWYRQDPGLGLRLIYFSYDVKMKEKGDIPEGYSVSREKKERFSLILESASTNQTSMYLCASSFQGALGFGPGTRLLVL.

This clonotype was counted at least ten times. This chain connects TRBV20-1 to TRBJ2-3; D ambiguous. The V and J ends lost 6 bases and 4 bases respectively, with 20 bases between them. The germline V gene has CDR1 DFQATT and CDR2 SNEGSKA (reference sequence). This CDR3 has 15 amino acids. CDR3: CSATKGALSADTQYF. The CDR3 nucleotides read TGCAGTGCCACAAAAGGAGCTCTCTCTGCAGATACGCAGTATTTT.

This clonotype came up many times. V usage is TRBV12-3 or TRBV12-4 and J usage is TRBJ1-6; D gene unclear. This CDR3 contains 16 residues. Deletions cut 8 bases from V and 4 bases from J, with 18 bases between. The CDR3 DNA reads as TGTGCCAGCGATCGAGGCCGTGGAAGGTATAATTCACCCCTCCACTTT. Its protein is CASDRGRGRYNSPLHF.

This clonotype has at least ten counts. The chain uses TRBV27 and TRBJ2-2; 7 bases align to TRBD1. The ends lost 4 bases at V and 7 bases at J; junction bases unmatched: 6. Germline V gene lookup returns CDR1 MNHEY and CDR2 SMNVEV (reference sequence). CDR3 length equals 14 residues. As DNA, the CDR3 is TGTGCCAGCAGTTCGACAGGGTGGATCGGGGAGCTGTTTTTT. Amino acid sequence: CASSSTGWIGELFF.

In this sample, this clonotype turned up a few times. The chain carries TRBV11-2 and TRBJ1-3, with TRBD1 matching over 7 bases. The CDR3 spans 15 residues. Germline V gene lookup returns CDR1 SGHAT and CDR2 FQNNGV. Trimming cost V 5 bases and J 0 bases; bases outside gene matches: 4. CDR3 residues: CASSPRQGSGNTIYF. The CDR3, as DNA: TGTGCCAGCAGCCCACGACAGGGCTCTGGAAACACCATATATTTT.

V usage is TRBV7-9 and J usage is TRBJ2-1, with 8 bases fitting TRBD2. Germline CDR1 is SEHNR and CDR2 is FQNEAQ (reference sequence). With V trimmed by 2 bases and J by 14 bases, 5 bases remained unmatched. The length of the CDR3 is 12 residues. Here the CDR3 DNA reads TGTGCCAGCAGCTTAACAGGACTAGCCGAGTTCTTC. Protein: CASSLTGLAEFF.

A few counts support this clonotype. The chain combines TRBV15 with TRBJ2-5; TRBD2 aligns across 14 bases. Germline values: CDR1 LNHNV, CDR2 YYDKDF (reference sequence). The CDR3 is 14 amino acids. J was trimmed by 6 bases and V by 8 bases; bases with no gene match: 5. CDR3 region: CATGTSGGTKTQYF. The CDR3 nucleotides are TGTGCCACCGGGACTAGCGGGGGTACGAAGACCCAGTACTTC.

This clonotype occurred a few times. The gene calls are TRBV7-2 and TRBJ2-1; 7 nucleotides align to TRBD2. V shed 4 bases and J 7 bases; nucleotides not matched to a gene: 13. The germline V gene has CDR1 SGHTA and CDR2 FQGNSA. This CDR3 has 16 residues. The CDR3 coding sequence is TGTGCCAGCAGCTCCTCAAAGCGGGGCCGGGGGAATGAGCAGTTCTTC. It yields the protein CASSSSKRGRGNEQFF.

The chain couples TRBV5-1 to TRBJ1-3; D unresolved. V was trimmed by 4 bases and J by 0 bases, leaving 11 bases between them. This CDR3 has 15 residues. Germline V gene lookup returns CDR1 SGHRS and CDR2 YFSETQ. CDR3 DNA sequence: TGCGCCAGCAGCCCCCGAATTGACTCTGGAAACACCATATATTTT. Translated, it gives CASSPRIDSGNTIYF.

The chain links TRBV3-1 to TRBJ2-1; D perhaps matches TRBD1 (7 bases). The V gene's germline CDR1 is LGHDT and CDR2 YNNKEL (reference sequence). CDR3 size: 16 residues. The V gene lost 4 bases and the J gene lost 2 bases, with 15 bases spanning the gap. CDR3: CASSPRQGGTYNEQFF. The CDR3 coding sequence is TGTGCCAGCAGCCCGCGACAGGGAGGAACCTACAATGAGCAGTTCTTC.

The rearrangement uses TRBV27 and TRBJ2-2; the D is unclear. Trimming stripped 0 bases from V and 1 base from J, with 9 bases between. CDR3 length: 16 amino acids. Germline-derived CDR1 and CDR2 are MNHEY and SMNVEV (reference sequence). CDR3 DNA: TGTGCCAGCAGTTTATCAGGGATGGGGAACACCGGGGAGCTGTTTTTT. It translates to CASSLSGMGNTGELFF.